This TCR beta chain derives from a study of vaccination and CD4 T cells after COVID-19. This CDR3 is 14 amino acids long. The V end lost 0 bases, the J end lost 5 bases, and 13 bases lay between the germline ends. The germline CDR1 and CDR2 sequences are DFQATT and SNEGSKA (reference sequence). The Oncomine TCR Beta short-read assay was what sequenced the DNA obtained from cultured CD4+ T cells. Using its own MiXCR run on the PCR reads, TCRdb lists one record per CDR3 protein. The sample has about 23,000 distinct CDR3 sequences, roughly 44% seen once. Time point meaning: late sampling 161 to 241 days after vaccination in three convalescent patients. The treatment was: roughly 10-day PBMC culture with coronavirus spike peptide pools or control peptides (ViraFEST assay). This clonotype was observed a few times. Its target is not known.

The sequence came from a human donor who had recovered from COVID-19. Sequenced material: CD4+ T cells from blood, cultured in vitro, taken about 7 months after SARS-CoV-2 vaccination. V is TRBV20-1 and J is TRBJ2-5, with D unresolved. The CDR3 nucleotides read TGCAGTGCTAGAGATCTCTTGGGGATTGAGACCCAGTACTTC. Translation: CSARDLLGIETQYF.